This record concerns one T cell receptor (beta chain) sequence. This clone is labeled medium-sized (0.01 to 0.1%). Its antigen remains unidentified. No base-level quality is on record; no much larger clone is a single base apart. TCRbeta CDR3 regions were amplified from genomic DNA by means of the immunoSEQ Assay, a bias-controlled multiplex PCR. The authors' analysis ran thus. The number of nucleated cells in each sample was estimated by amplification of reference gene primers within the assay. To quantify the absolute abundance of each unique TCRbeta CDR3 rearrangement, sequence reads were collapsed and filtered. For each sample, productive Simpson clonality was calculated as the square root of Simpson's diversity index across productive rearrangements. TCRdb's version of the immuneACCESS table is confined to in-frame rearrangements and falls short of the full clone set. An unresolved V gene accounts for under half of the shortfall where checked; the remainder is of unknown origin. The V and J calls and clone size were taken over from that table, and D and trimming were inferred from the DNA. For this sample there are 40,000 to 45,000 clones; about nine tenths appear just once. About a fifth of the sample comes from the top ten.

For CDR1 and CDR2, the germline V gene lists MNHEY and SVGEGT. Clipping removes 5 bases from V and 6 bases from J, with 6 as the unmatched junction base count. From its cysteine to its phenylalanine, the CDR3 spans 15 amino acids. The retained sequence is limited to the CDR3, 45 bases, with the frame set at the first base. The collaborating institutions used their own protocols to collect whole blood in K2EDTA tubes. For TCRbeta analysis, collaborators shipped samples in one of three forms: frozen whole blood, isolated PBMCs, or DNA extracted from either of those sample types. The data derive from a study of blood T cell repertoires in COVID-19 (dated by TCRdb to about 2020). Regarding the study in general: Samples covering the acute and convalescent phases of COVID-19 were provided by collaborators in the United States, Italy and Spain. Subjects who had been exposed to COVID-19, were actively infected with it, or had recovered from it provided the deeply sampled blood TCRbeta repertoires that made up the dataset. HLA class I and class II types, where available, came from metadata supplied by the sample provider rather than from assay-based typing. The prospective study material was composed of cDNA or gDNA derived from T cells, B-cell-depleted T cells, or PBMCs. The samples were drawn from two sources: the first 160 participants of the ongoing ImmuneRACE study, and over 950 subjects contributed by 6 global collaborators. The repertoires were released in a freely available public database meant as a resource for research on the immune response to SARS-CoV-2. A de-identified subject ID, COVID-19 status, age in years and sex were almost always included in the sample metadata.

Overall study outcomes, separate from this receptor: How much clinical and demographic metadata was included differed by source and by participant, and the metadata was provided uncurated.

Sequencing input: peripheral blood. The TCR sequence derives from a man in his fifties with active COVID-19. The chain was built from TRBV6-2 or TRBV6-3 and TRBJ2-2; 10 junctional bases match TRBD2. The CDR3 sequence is CASSLLAGVAGELFF. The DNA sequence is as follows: TGTGCCAGCAGTCTCCTAGCGGGAGTTGCCGGGGAGCTGTTTTTT.